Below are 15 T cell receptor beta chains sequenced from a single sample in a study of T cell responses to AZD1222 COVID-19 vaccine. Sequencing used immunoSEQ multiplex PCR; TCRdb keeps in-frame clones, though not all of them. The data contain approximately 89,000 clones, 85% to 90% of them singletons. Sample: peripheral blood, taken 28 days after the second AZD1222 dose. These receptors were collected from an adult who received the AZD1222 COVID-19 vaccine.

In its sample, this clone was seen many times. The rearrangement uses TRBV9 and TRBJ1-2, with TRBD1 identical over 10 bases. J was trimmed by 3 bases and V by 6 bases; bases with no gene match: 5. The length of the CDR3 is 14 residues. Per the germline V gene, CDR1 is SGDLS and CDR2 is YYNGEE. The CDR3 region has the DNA TGTGCCAGCACCCAGACAGGGGGCGACTATGGCTACACCTTC. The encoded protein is CASTQTGGDYGYTF.

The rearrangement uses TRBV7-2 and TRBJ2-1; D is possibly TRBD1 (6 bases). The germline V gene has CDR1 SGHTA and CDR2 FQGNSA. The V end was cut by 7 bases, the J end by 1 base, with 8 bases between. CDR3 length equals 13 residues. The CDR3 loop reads CASTQGSYNEQFF. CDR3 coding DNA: TGTGCCAGCACCCAGGGGTCCTACAATGAGCAGTTCTTC.

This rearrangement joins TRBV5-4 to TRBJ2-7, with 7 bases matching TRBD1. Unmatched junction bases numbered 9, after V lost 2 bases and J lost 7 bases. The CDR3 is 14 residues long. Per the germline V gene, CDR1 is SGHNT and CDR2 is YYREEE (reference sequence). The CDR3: CASSLTGVTQEQYF. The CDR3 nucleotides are TGTGCCAGCAGCTTAACAGGGGTCACCCAGGAGCAGTACTTC. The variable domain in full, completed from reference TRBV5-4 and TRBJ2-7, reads ETGVTQSPTHLIKTRGQQVTLRCSSQSGHNTVSWYQQALGQGPQFIFQYYREEENGRGNFPPRFSGLQFPNYSSELNVNALELDDSALYLCASSLTGVTQEQYFGPGTRLTVT.

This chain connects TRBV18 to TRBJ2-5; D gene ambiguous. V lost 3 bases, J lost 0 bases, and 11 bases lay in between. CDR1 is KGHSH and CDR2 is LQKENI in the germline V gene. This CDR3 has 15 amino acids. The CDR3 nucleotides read TGTGCCAGCTCACCCCGTGAAGCGTACCAAGAGACCCAGTACTTC. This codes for CASSPREAYQETQYF.

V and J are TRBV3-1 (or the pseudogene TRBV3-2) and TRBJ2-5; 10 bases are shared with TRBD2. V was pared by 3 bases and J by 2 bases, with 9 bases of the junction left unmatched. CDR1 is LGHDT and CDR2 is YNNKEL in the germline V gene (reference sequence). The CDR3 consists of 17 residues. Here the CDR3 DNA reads TGTGCCAGCAGCCAGTCATCTAGCGGGGGTGGGCAAGAGACCCAGTACTTC. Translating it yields CASSQSSSGGGQETQYF.

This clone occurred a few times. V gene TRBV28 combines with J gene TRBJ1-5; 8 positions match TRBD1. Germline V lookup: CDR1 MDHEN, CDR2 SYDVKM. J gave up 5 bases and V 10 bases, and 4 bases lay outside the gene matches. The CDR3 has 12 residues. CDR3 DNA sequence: TGTGCCATCGGGGACAGGCATCAGCCCCAGCATTTT. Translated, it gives CAIGDRHQPQHF.

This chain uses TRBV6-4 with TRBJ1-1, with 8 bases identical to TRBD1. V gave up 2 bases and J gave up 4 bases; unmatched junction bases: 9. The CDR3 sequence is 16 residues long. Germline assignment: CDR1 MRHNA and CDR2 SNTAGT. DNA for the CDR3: TGTGCCAGCAGTGACCACCGACAGGGGCGGTGCACTGAAGCTTTCTTT. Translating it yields CASSDHRQGRCTEAFF.

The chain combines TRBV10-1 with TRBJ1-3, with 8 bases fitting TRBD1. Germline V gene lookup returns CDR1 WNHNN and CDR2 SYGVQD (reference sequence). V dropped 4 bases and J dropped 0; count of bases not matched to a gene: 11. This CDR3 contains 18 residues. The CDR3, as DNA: TGCGCCAGCAGTGCGTTCACCGGGACAGGACTCTCTGGAAACACCATATATTTT. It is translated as CASSAFTGTGLSGNTIYF.

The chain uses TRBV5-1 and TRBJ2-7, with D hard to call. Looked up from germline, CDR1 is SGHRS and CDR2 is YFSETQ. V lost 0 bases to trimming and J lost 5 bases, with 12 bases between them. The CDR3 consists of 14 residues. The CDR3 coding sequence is TGCGCCAGCAGCTTGGTTCATACATCCCACGAGCAGTACTTC. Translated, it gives CASSLVHTSHEQYF. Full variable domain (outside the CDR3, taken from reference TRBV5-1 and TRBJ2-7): KAGVTQTPRYLIKTRGQQVTLSCSPISGHRSVSWYQQTPGQGLQFLFEYFSETQRNKGNFPGRFSGRQFSNSRSEMNVSTLELGDSALYLCASSLVHTSHEQYFGPGTRLTVT.

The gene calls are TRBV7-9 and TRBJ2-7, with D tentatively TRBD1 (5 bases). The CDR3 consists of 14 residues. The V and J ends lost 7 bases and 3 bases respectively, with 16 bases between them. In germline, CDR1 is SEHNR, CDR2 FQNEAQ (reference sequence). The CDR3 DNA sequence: TGTGCCAGCACCAAAAGGGGCCTAAACTACGAGCAGTACTTC. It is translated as CASTKRGLNYEQYF.

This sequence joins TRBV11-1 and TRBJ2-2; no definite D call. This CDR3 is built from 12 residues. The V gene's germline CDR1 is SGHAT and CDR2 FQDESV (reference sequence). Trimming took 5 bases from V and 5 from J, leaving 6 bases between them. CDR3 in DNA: TGTGCCAGCAGCCCGGTTACCGGGGAGCTGTTTTTT. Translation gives CASSPVTGELFF.

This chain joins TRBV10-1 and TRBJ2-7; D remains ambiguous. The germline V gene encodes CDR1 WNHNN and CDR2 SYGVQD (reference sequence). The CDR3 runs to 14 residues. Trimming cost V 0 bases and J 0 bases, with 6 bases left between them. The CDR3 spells CASSESGGSYEQYF. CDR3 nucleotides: TGCGCCAGCAGTGAGTCAGGCGGCTCCTACGAGCAGTACTTC.

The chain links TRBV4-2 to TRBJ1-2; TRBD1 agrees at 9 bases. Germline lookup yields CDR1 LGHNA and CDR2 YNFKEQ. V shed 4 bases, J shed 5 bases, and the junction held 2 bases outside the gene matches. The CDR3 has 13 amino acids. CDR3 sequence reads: CASSRDREYGYTF. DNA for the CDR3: TGTGCCAGCAGCCGGGACAGGGAGTATGGCTACACCTTC.

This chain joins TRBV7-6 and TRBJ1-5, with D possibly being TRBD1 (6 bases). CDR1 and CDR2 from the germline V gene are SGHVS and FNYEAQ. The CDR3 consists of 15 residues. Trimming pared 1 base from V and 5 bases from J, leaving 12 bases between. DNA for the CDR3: TGTGCCAGCAGCTTAGTAAGGGGGTGGTATCAGCCCCAGCATTTT. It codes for CASSLVRGWYQPQHF.

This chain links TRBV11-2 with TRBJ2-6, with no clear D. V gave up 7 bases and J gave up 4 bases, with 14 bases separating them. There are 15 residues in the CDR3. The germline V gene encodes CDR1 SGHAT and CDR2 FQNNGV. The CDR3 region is CASTMAWSGANVLTF. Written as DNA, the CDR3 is TGTGCCAGCACCATGGCTTGGTCCGGGGCCAACGTCCTGACTTTC.